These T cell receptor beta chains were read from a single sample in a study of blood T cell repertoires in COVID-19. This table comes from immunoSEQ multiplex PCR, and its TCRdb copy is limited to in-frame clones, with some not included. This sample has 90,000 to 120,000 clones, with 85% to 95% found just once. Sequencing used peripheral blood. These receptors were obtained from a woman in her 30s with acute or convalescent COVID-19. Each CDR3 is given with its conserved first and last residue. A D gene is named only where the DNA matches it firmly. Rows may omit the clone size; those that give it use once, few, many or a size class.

CASSFRQISYNEQFF	TGTGCCAGCAGTTTTCGACAGATCTCCTACAATGAGCAGTTCTTC	-	TRBV27	TRBJ2-1	-
CASSLGQSPLHF	TGTGCCAGCAGCCTAGGACAGTCACCCCTCCACTTT	-	TRBV5-6	TRBJ1-6	-
CASSSGTGGGYEQYF	TGTGCCAGCAGCTCCGGGACAGGGGGGGGTTACGAGCAGTACTTC	TRBD1	TRBV27	TRBJ2-7	-
CASSRRLAGTGELFF	TGTGCCAGCAGCCGCCGACTAGCGGGCACCGGGGAGCTGTTTTTT	TRBD2	TRBV6-2/TRBV6-3	TRBJ2-2	once
CASSFGLAVGAGVNTEAFF	TGTGCCAGCAGTTTCGGGCTCGCGGTGGGGGCGGGGGTGAACACTGAAGCTTTCTTT	-	TRBV28	TRBJ1-1	-
CASSMRQGVTEAFF	TGTGCCAGTAGTATGAGACAGGGGGTCACTGAAGCTTTCTTT	TRBD1	TRBV19	TRBJ1-1	once
CASSSSGRAGYEQFF	TGCGCCAGCAGCTCCAGCGGGAGGGCCGGGTATGAGCAGTTCTTC	TRBD2	TRBV5-1	TRBJ2-1	-
CATSRKRRLSGGNTGELFF	TGTGCCACCAGCAGAAAGCGCCGTCTGAGCGGGGGGAACACCGGGGAGCTGTTTTTT	TRBD2	TRBV15	TRBJ2-2	-
CASSVAAGGYNEQFF	TGTGCCAGCAGCGTCGCGGCGGGAGGTTACAATGAGCAGTTCTTC	TRBD2	TRBV7-2	TRBJ2-1	once
CASSTREGHTEAFF	TGTGCCAGCAGCACAAGGGAGGGACACACTGAAGCTTTCTTT	-	TRBV5-4	TRBJ1-1	-
CATSIDRGANQPQHF	TGTGCCACCAGCATAGACAGGGGCGCTAATCAGCCCCAGCATTTT	TRBD1	TRBV15	TRBJ1-5	-
CASRMGGSSGNTIYF	TGCGCCAGCAGAATGGGGGGTAGCTCTGGAAACACCATATATTTT	-	TRBV5-1	TRBJ1-3	-
CATRQGYRADTQYF	TGTGCTACGCGACAGGGGTACCGCGCAGATACGCAGTATTTT	TRBD1	TRBV19	TRBJ2-3	-
CASSPGLAGRETQYF	TGCGCCAGCAGCCCGGGACTAGCGGGACGCGAGACCCAGTACTTC	TRBD2	TRBV4-3	TRBJ2-5	once
CASSLEWVLGDDTEAFF	TGTGCCAGCAGCTTAGAATGGGTTCTAGGGGATGACACTGAAGCTTTCTTT	-	TRBV7-9	TRBJ1-1	-
CATSRGYSDYEQYF	TGTGCCACCAGCAGAGGTTACAGTGACTACGAGCAGTACTTC	-	TRBV15	TRBJ2-7	-
CAWSVRERDQLRDTQYF	TGTGCCTGGAGTGTAAGAGAGCGGGACCAACTACGGGATACGCAGTATTTT	TRBD2	TRBV30	TRBJ2-3	-
CASNLPGTGKGYTF	TGTGCCAGCAACCTACCCGGGACAGGGAAAGGCTACACCTTC	TRBD1	TRBV5-4	TRBJ1-2	-
CASSPQSAGLTGETQYF	TGTGCCAGCAGCCCTCAATCCGCGGGCCTCACCGGAGAGACCCAGTACTTC	-	TRBV3-1/TRBV3-2	TRBJ2-5	-
CASSAFFEGRDQPQHF	TGTGCCAGCAGTGCCTTTTTCGAGGGGAGGGATCAGCCCCAGCATTTT	-	TRBV6-1	TRBJ1-5	-
CASSQGTTGWYSYGYTF	TGTGCCAGCAGCCAAGGGACAACAGGGTGGTATAGCTATGGCTACACCTTC	-	TRBV3-1/TRBV3-2	TRBJ1-2	-
CASSLMTGNEQYF	TGTGCCAGCAGCTTAATGACCGGGAACGAGCAGTACTTC	-	TRBV7-3	TRBJ2-7	-
CASDPRTGAMNTEAFF	TGTGCCAGCGACCCCAGGACAGGGGCCATGAACACTGAAGCTTTCTTT	TRBD1	TRBV2	TRBJ1-1	-
CASINRDRANTGELFF	TGTGCCAGCATTAACCGGGACAGAGCGAACACCGGGGAGCTGTTTTTT	TRBD1	TRBV2	TRBJ2-2	once
CASSYSIYSSGSGETQYF	TGTGCCAGCAGTTACTCGATATATAGTAGCGGGAGTGGAGAGACCCAGTACTTC	TRBD2	TRBV6-2/TRBV6-3	TRBJ2-5	-
CASKKLGGADNQPQHF	TGTGCCAGCAAAAAGTTAGGGGGCGCGGACAATCAGCCCCAGCATTTT	TRBD1	TRBV28	TRBJ1-5	-
CASSDGLVSNEQFF	TGCGCCAGCAGTGATGGCCTAGTCTCTAATGAGCAGTTCTTC	-	TRBV10-1	TRBJ2-1	-
CASKLPHRFSGANVLTF	TGTGCCAGCAAACTCCCCCACAGGTTCTCTGGGGCCAACGTCCTGACTTTC	-	TRBV9	TRBJ2-6	-
CASRLPSSYEQYF	TGTGCCAGCCGGTTACCGAGCTCCTACGAGCAGTACTTC	-	TRBV28	TRBJ2-7	-
CASSRDSYNSPLHF	TGTGCCAGCAGCCGCGACAGCTATAATTCACCCCTCCACTTT	-	TRBV5-4	TRBJ1-6	-
CATELLGVAFF	TGTGCCACCGAATTACTGGGAGTAGCTTTCTTT	-	TRBV15	TRBJ1-1	-
CSASFGSFRSENEQFF	TGCAGTGCTAGTTTCGGGAGTTTCCGTTCAGAGAATGAGCAGTTCTTC	-	TRBV20-1	TRBJ2-1	-
CASSLGQGGSPLHF	TGTGCCAGCAGTTTGGGTCAGGGGGGTTCACCCCTCCACTTT	TRBD1	TRBV28	TRBJ1-6	-
CACSAENSYGNTEAFF	TGTGCCTGTTCAGCCGAAAACAGCTACGGGAACACTGAAGCTTTCTTT	-	TRBV28	TRBJ1-1	-
CASTPILMEKLFF	TGTGCCAGCACCCCCATACTGATGGAAAAACTGTTTTTT	-	TRBV6-6	TRBJ1-4	-
CASSRTANTEAFF	TGTGCCAGCAGCCGGACAGCCAACACTGAAGCTTTCTTT	-	TRBV7-8	TRBJ1-1	once
CASSLAGTGKKAYEQYF	TGCGCCAGCAGCTTGGCCGGGACAGGGAAAAAAGCCTACGAGCAGTACTTC	TRBD1	TRBV5-1	TRBJ2-7	-
CASSQRPGLLGETQYF	TGTGCCAGCAGCCAACGTCCGGGACTCCTCGGAGAGACCCAGTACTTC	-	TRBV4-2	TRBJ2-5	-
CASSWAPETQYF	TGTGCCAGCAGTTGGGCGCCGGAGACCCAGTACTTC	-	TRBV12-3/TRBV12-4	TRBJ2-5	-
CATSDSTDREAFF	TGTGCCACCAGTGATTCGACGGACAGGGAAGCTTTCTTT	TRBD1	TRBV24-1	TRBJ1-1	-
CASSQGTIPGTEAFF	TGTGCCAGCAGCCAAGGGACAATCCCGGGCACTGAAGCTTTCTTT	-	TRBV3-1/TRBV3-2	TRBJ1-1	-
CASTPGVEAFF	TGTGCCAGTACGCCAGGGGTTGAAGCTTTCTTT	-	TRBV19	TRBJ1-1	-
CSVGVRGIF	TGCAGCGTTGGGGTACGGGGAATCTTT	-	TRBV29-1	TRBJ1-1	-
CASSQEPGGLTTNEKLFF	TGCGCCAGCAGCCAAGAACCGGGCGGGCTTACAACTAATGAAAAACTGTTTTTT	-	TRBV4-3	TRBJ1-4	-
CASSQFGLAGAVVGELFF	TGCGCCAGCAGCCAATTTGGACTAGCGGGGGCCGTGGTCGGGGAGCTGTTTTTT	TRBD2	TRBV4-1	TRBJ2-2	-
CASKTGTGVLDTQYF	TGCGCCAGCAAGACCGGGACAGGGGTTTTAGATACGCAGTATTTT	TRBD1	TRBV5-1	TRBJ2-3	-
CASSLPTGGGNTIYF	TGTGCCAGCAGCTTACCGACAGGGGGCGGAAACACCATATATTTT	TRBD1	TRBV28	TRBJ1-3	-
CASSLTSGTQYF	TGTGCCAGTAGCCTGACTAGTGGTACGCAGTATTTT	-	TRBV19	TRBJ2-3	-
CASSTRDRNFGGYTF	TGTGCCAGCAGCACCCGGGACAGGAACTTTGGGGGCTACACCTTC	TRBD1	TRBV7-9	TRBJ1-2	-
CASSFGDLTEAFF	TGTGCCAGCAGTTTCGGGGATCTGACTGAAGCTTTCTTT	-	TRBV27	TRBJ1-1	-
CASSLIGAYDSPLHF	TGTGCCAGCAGCTTGATAGGGGCATATGATTCACCCCTCCACTTT	-	TRBV7-2	TRBJ1-6	once
CASSQETQVYGYTF	TGCGCCAGCAGCCAAGAAACACAGGTTTATGGCTACACCTTC	-	TRBV4-3	TRBJ1-2	-
CASSAVGLADNEQFF	TGTGCCAGCAGCGCTGTGGGACTAGCGGACAATGAGCAGTTCTTC	TRBD2	TRBV9	TRBJ2-1	-
CASSRYGYTF	TGTGCCAGCAGTCGCTATGGCTACACCTTC	-	TRBV6-2/TRBV6-3	TRBJ1-2	once
CASSLAQVSNEQFF	TGCGCCAGCAGCTTGGCCCAGGTTTCGAATGAGCAGTTCTTC	-	TRBV5-1	TRBJ2-1	-
CASSELVGNGELFF	TGTGCCAGCAGTGAACTAGTCGGGAACGGGGAGCTGTTTTTT	-	TRBV2	TRBJ2-2	-
CASSQSGTGSTDTQYF	TGCGCCAGCAGTCAATCTGGGACAGGTTCAACAGATACGCAGTATTTT	TRBD1	TRBV23-1	TRBJ2-3	-
CASSRTGSSNTEAFF	TGTGCCAGTAGTAGAACCGGGTCCTCGAACACTGAAGCTTTCTTT	-	TRBV19	TRBJ1-1	once
CASSLQGRQPQHF	TGTGCCAGCAGTTTACAGGGGCGTCAGCCCCAGCATTTT	-	TRBV27	TRBJ1-5	-
CASSRSSKTQYF	TGTGCCAGCAGTCGATCTAGTAAGACCCAGTACTTC	-	TRBV27	TRBJ2-5	-